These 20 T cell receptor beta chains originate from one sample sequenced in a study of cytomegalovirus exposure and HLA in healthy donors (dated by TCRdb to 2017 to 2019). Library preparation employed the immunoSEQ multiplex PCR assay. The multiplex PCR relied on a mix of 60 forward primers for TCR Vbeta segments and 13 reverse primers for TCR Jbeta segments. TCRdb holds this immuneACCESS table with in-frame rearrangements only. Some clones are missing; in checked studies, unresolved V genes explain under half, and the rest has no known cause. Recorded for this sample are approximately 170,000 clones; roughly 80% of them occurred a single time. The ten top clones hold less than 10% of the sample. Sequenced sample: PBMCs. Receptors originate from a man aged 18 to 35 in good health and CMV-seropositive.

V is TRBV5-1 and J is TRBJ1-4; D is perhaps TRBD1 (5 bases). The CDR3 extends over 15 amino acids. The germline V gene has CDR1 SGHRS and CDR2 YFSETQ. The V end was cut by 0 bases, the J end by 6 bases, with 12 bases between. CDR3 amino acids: CASSLAPQVDEKLFF. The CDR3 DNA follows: TGCGCCAGCAGCTTGGCTCCACAGGTGGATGAAAAACTGTTTTTT.

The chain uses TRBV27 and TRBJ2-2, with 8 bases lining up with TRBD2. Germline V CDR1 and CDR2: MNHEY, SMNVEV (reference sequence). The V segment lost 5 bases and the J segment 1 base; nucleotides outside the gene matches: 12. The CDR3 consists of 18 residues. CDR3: CASSPTPGLVGNTGELFF. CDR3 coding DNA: TGTGCCAGCAGTCCTACACCGGGACTAGTGGGGAACACCGGGGAGCTGTTTTTT.

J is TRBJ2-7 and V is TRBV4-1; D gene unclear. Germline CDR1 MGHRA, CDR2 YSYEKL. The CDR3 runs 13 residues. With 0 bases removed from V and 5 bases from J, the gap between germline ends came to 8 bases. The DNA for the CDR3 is TGCGCCAGCAGCCAAGAGGGCCCGGACGAGCAGTACTTC. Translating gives CASSQEGPDEQYF.

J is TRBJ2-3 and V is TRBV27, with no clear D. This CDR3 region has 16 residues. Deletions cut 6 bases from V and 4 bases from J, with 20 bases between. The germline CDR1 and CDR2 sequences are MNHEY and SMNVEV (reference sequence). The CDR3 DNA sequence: TGTGCCAGCAGCTCCGACTCGGCAAGACCCCCAGATACGCAGTATTTT. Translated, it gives CASSSDSARPPDTQYF.

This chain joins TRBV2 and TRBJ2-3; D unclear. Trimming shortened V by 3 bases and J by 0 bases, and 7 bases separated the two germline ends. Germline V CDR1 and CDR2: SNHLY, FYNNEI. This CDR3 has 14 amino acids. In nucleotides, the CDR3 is TGTGCCAGCAGTGATGCGAAGAGCACAGATACGCAGTATTTT. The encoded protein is CASSDAKSTDTQYF.

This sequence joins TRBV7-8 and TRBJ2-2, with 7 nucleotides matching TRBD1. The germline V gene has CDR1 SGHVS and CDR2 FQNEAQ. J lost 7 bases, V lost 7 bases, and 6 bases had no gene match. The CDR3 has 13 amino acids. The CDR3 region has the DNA TGTGCCAGCACTGAGGGGGCAAGCGGGGAGCTGTTTTTT. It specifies CASTEGASGELFF.

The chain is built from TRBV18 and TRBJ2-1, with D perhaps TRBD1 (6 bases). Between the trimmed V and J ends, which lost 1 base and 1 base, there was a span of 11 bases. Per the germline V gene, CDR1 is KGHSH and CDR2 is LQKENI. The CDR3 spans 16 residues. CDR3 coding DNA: TGTGCCAGCTCACCACGAACAGGGATGTCCTACAATGAGCAGTTCTTC. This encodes CASSPRTGMSYNEQFF.

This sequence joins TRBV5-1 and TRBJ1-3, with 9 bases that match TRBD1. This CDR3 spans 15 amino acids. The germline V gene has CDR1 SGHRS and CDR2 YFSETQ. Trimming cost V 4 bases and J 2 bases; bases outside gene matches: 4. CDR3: CASSLRQGAGNTIYF. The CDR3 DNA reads TGCGCCAGCAGCCTACGACAGGGGGCTGGAAACACCATATATTTT.

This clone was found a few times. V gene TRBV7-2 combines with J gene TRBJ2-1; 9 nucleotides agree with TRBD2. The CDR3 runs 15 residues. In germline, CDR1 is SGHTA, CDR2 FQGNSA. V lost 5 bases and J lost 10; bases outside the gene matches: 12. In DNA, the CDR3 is TGTGCCAGCAGCCCAGTGGGACTAGCTGCGCCGGAGCAGTTCTTC. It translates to CASSPVGLAAPEQFF.

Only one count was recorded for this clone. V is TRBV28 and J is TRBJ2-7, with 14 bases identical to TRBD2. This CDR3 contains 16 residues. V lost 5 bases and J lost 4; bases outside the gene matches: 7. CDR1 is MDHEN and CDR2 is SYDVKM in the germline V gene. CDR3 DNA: TGTGCCAGCAGTCACGGGACTAGCGGGAGAGAATACGAGCAGTACTTC. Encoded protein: CASSHGTSGREYEQYF. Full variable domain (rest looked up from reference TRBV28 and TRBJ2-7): DVKVTQSSRYLVKRTGEKVFLECVQDMDHENMFWYRQDPGLGLRLIYFSYDVKMKEKGDIPEGYSVSREKKERFSLILESASTNQTSMYLCASSHGTSGREYEQYFGPGTRLTVT.

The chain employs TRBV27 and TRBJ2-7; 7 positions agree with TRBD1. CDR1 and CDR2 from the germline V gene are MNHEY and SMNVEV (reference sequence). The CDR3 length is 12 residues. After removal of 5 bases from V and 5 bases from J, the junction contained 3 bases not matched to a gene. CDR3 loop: CASSRQGNEQYF. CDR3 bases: TGTGCCAGCAGTCGACAGGGAAACGAGCAGTACTTC.

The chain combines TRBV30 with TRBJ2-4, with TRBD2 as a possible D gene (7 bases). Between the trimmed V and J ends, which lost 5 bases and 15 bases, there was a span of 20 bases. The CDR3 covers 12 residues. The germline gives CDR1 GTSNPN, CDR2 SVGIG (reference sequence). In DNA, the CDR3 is TGTGCCTGGTCCGAGGGGGGGCTGGGGTGGTACTTC. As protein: CAWSEGGLGWYF.

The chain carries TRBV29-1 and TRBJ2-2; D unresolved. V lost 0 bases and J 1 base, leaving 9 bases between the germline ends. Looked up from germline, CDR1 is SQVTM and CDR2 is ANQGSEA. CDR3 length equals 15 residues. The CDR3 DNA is TGCAGCGTTGAAGATCGGAAGCGGAACACCGGGGAGCTGTTTTTT. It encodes CSVEDRKRNTGELFF.

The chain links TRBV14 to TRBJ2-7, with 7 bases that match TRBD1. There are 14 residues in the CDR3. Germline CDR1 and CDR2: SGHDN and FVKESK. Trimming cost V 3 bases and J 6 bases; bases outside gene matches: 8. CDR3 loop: CASSHRYRGFEQYF. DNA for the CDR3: TGTGCCAGCAGCCACAGATACAGGGGCTTCGAGCAGTACTTC.

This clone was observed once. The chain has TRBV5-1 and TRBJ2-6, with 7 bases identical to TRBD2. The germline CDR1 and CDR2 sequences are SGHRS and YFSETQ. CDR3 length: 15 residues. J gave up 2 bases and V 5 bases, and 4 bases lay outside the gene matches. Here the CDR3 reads CASSLGGAGANVLTF. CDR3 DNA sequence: TGCGCCAGCAGTCTTGGGGGGGCTGGGGCCAACGTCCTGACTTTC.

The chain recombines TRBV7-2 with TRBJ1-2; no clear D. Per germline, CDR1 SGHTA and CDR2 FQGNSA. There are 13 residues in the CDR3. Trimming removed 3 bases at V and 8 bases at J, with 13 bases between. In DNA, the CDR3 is TGTGCCAGCAGCTTGGGAGGGATGCAGGGCTACACCTTC. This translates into CASSLGGMQGYTF. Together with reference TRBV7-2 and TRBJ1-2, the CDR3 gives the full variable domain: GAGVSQSPSNKVTEKGKDVELRCDPISGHTALYWYRQSLGQGLEFLIYFQGNSAPDKSGLPSDRFSAERTGGSVSTLTIQRTQQEDSAVYLCASSLGGMQGYTFGSGTRLTVV.

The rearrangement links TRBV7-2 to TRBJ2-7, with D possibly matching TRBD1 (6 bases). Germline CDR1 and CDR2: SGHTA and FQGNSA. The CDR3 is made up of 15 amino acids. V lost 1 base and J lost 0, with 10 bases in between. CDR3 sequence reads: CASSLDTGSSYEQYF. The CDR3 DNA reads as TGTGCCAGCAGCTTAGACACAGGGAGCTCCTACGAGCAGTACTTC.

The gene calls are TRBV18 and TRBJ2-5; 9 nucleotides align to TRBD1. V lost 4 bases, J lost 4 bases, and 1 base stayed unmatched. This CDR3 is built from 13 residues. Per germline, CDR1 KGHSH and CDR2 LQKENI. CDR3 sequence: CASSQDRGETQYF. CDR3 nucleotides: TGTGCCAGCTCACAGGACAGGGGAGAGACCCAGTACTTC.

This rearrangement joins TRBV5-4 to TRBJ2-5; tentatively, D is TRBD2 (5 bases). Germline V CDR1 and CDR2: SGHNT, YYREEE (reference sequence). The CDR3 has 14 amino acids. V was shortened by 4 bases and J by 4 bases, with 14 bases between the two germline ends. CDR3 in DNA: TGTGCCAGCAGCCGGACCGCCAGCGGAGAGACCCAGTACTTC. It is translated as CASSRTASGETQYF.

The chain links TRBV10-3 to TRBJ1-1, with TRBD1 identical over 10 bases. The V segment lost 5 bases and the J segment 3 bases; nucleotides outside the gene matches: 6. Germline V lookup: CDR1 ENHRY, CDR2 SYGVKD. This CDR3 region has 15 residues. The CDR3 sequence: CAISPDRGPDTEAFF. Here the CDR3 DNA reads TGTGCCATCAGTCCTGACAGGGGGCCCGACACTGAAGCTTTCTTT.